These 26 T cell receptor beta chains came from one sample sequenced in a study of blood T cell repertoires in COVID-19. TCRdb's table, derived via immunoSEQ multiplex PCR, lists solely in-frame clones and lacks some. The repertoire has 300,000 to 400,000 clones, approximately 86% of them found once; the top ten carry 7% to 7.5%. Sequencing input: peripheral blood. Receptors were obtained from a woman aged 60-75 years with COVID-19, enrolled during active disease.

The J gene is TRBJ2-1, the V gene TRBV2; 7 bases fit TRBD2. The CDR3 extends over 16 amino acids. V lost 4 bases, J lost 2 bases, and 8 bases stayed unmatched. Per germline, CDR1 SNHLY and CDR2 FYNNEI. CDR3: CASSGGREIAYNEQFF. The CDR3 nucleotides read TGTGCCAGCAGTGGCGGGCGGGAGATAGCCTACAATGAGCAGTTCTTC. Full variable domain (rest looked up from reference TRBV2 and TRBJ2-1): EPEVTQTPSHQVTQMGQEVILRCVPISNHLYFYWYRQILGQKVEFLVSFYNNEISEKSEIFDDQFSVERPDGSNFTLKIRSTKLEDSAMYFCASSGGREIAYNEQFFGPGTRLTVL.

V usage is TRBV11-3 and J usage is TRBJ1-3, with D possibly TRBD1 on 5 matching bases. Germline loops: CDR1 SGHNT, CDR2 YENEEA. CDR3 length: 15 amino acids. The V end was cut by 0 bases, the J end by 8 bases, with 14 bases between. The chain's CDR3 is CASSLEARVVDTIYF. For the CDR3, the DNA is TGTGCCAGCAGCTTAGAAGCCAGGGTCGTTGACACCATATATTTT.

This chain connects TRBV30 to TRBJ2-7; the D gene is possibly TRBD2 (5 bases). The germline CDR1 and CDR2 sequences are GTSNPN and SVGIG (reference sequence). Trimming removed 2 bases from V and 2 bases from J, with 16 bases in between. The CDR3 extends over 15 amino acids. The CDR3 region has the DNA TGTGCCTGGAGTTCCGACTACCTCGGGCCCTACGAGCAGTACTTC. Amino acid sequence: CAWSSDYLGPYEQYF.

The chain links TRBV4-3 to TRBJ2-1; the D gene is possibly TRBD1 (5 bases). Trimming removed 1 base at V and 6 bases at J, with 19 bases between. The CDR3 is made up of 17 amino acids. Germline V gives CDR1 LGHNA, CDR2 YSLEER. The CDR3 region is CASSQGGPREWTNEQFF. CDR3 DNA: TGCGCCAGCAGCCAAGGTGGTCCCAGGGAATGGACCAATGAGCAGTTCTTC.

This chain links TRBV10-1 with TRBJ2-5; 11 bases line up with TRBD2. The CDR3 contains 17 residues. Germline CDR1 reads WNHNN; CDR2 reads SYGVQD (reference sequence). J gave up 4 bases and V 10 bases, and 17 bases lay outside the gene matches. CDR3 amino acids: CANLRTVAGGPSETQYF. The CDR3 DNA reads TGCGCCAACCTCAGGACGGTAGCGGGGGGGCCCTCAGAGACCCAGTACTTC.

This clone has a handful of counts. This chain joins TRBV6-5 and TRBJ1-1; D unresolved. Germline-derived CDR1 and CDR2 are MNHEY and SVGAGI. Trimming took 6 bases from V and 4 from J, leaving 15 bases between them. The CDR3 runs 14 residues. The CDR3 sequence is CASRQTGPSTEAFF. The CDR3 DNA follows: TGTGCCAGCAGACAGACCGGCCCTTCCACTGAAGCTTTCTTT.

The chain recombines TRBV6-6 with TRBJ1-3; 7 bases are shared with TRBD1. With 5 bases clipped from V and 3 bases from J, the junction kept 13 bases outside the gene matches. This CDR3 spans 17 amino acids. CDR1 and CDR2 from the germline V gene are MNHNY and SVGAGI (reference sequence). CDR3 DNA sequence: TGTGCCAGCAGTCCAGGCTCGGAGGGGGCGGATGGAAACACCATATATTTT. This translates into CASSPGSEGADGNTIYF.

The chain uses TRBV7-2 and TRBJ1-2; a possible D gene is TRBD1 (5 bases). Germline CDR1 reads SGHTA; CDR2 reads FQGNSA. This CDR3 comprises 15 residues. V was shortened by 2 bases and J by 5 bases, with 15 bases between the two germline ends. Here the CDR3 reads CASSLRGSSYYGYTF. For the CDR3, the DNA is TGTGCCAGCAGCTTACGGGGGAGTTCCTATTATGGCTACACCTTC.

The rearrangement joins TRBV27 to TRBJ2-7, with 8 bases aligning to TRBD1. This CDR3 contains 16 residues. J lost 3 bases, V lost 0 bases, and 7 bases had no gene match. Per the germline V gene, CDR1 is MNHEY and CDR2 is SMNVEV (reference sequence). CDR3 amino acids: CASSLSMTGALYEQYF. CDR3 sequence (DNA): TGTGCCAGCAGTTTATCGATGACAGGGGCCCTCTACGAGCAGTACTTC.

The V call is TRBV19, the J call TRBJ1-2; 8 bases map to TRBD1. Per the germline V gene, CDR1 is LNHDA and CDR2 is SQIVND (reference sequence). This CDR3 has 17 residues. V shed 3 bases and J 3 bases; nucleotides not matched to a gene: 12. This CDR3 reads CASSITDRVLGDYGYTF. CDR3 in DNA: TGTGCCAGTAGTATCACGGACAGGGTATTGGGGGACTATGGCTACACCTTC.

The chain combines TRBV5-1 with TRBJ1-2, with 7 bases aligning to TRBD1. The CDR3 extends over 14 amino acids. The J segment lost 6 bases and the V segment lost 4 bases, leaving 9 bases of the junction unmatched. Germline V gene data show CDR1 as SGHRS and CDR2 as YFSETQ. This CDR3 is CASSEHRGQNGYTF. The CDR3 nucleotides read TGCGCCAGCAGCGAACACAGGGGACAGAATGGCTACACCTTC.

The sample holds one count of this clone. The chain's CDR3 is CASSSGRGRPYEQYF. CDR3 nucleotide sequence: TGTGCCAGCAGCTCGGGTAGGGGGCGCCCCTACGAGCAGTACTTC. V is TRBV11-2 and J is TRBJ2-7; 7 bases line up with TRBD1. The CDR3 loop spans 15 amino acids. The V segment lost 4 bases and the J segment 2 bases; nucleotides outside the gene matches: 8. Looked up from germline, CDR1 is SGHAT and CDR2 is FQNNGV.

The chain combines TRBV25-1 with TRBJ1-2; 8 nucleotides align to TRBD1. The germline gives CDR1 MGHDK, CDR2 SYGVNS. With 2 bases clipped from V and 4 bases from J, the junction kept 3 bases outside the gene matches. The CDR3 runs 14 residues. The CDR3 loop is CASSEPDRGYGYTF. The CDR3 DNA sequence: TGTGCCAGCAGTGAACCCGACAGGGGCTATGGCTACACCTTC.

This clone is a singleton in its sample. In DNA, the CDR3 is TGTGCCAGCAGCTTAGCGCTCGGGGGATATAGCAATCAGCCCCAGCATTTT. It encodes CASSLALGGYSNQPQHF. The V call is TRBV7-2, the J call TRBJ1-5; maybe TRBD1 (5 bases). CDR1 and CDR2 from the germline V gene are SGHTA and FQGNSA. The CDR3 spans 17 residues. Trimming left V 0 bases short and J 0 bases short, with 12 bases between.

The J gene is TRBJ1-1, the V gene TRBV13; D is unresolved. Trimming removed 5 bases at V and 4 bases at J, with 11 bases between. The CDR3 covers 13 residues. Germline V gene lookup returns CDR1 PRHDT and CDR2 FYEKMQ (reference sequence). In DNA form, the CDR3 reads TGTGCCAGCAGCCCTCTAACGGGCACTGAAGCTTTCTTT. This gives the protein CASSPLTGTEAFF.

This clone has more than one count but fewer than ten. The rearrangement links TRBV7-2 to TRBJ1-5; D is ambiguous. Germline V CDR1 and CDR2: SGHTA, FQGNSA. With 1 base removed from V and 7 bases from J, the gap between germline ends came to 14 bases. CDR3 length: 15 amino acids. CDR3 coding DNA: TGTGCCAGCAGCTTAGACGGGAGCCCGGGGCAGCCCCAGCATTTT. Amino acid sequence: CASSLDGSPGQPQHF.

The V call is TRBV12-5, the J call TRBJ1-2; 7 bases fit TRBD1. Looked up from germline, CDR1 is LGHNT and CDR2 is FRNRAP. V lost 0 bases and J lost 7; bases outside the gene matches: 8. The CDR3 covers 15 residues. As DNA, the CDR3 is TGTGCTAGTGGTTTGGTACTGCCAGGGGGTCGTGGCTACACCTTC. It encodes CASGLVLPGGRGYTF.

This chain connects TRBV4-2 to TRBJ1-2; D remains ambiguous. CDR3 length equals 15 residues. V was cut by 0 bases and J by 7 bases, with 15 bases left in between. Germline V CDR1 and CDR2: LGHNA, YNFKEQ. CDR3 coding DNA: TGTGCCAGCAGCCAAGATCACGGGATTCCGGGTGGCTACACCTTC. Translation gives CASSQDHGIPGGYTF.

The rearrangement links TRBV7-9 to TRBJ2-3; 9 nucleotides align to TRBD2. Germline CDR1 and CDR2: SEHNR and FQNEAQ (reference sequence). The CDR3 totals 15 residues. V gave up 8 bases and J gave up 0 bases; unmatched junction bases: 6. The DNA of the CDR3 is TGTGCCAGCGCAGCGGGGGGTTCTAGCACAGATACGCAGTATTTT. Amino acids: CASAAGGSSTDTQYF.

The V call is TRBV19, the J call TRBJ2-5; 16 bases agree with TRBD2. This CDR3 has 18 residues. The germline V gene encodes CDR1 LNHDA and CDR2 SQIVND (reference sequence). The V and J ends lost 4 bases and 1 base, in that order; junction bases with no gene match: 6. Here the CDR3 DNA reads TGTGCCAGTAGTAGAAAGGGACTAGCGGGGGGGACCCAAGAGACCCAGTACTTC. Amino acids: CASSRKGLAGGTQETQYF.

This sequence joins TRBV6-2 or TRBV6-3 and TRBJ2-7; 8 bases match TRBD1. The CDR3 runs 18 residues. The V gene end was trimmed by 2 bases and the J gene end by 1 base; junction bases not matched to a gene: 13. Germline loops: CDR1 MNHEY, CDR2 SVGEGT. For the CDR3, the DNA is TGTGCCAGCAGTTACACCCCCCTCAGGACAGGGAAGTCCTACGAGCAGTACTTC. It is translated as CASSYTPLRTGKSYEQYF.

The gene calls are TRBV10-3 and TRBJ2-7, with 11 bases matching TRBD1. Losses at the gene ends were 5 bases for V and 6 bases for J; bases not matched to a gene: 6. Germline V gene data show CDR1 as ENHRY and CDR2 as SYGVKD. The CDR3 is 14 amino acids. The CDR3 loop is CAISIGQGAGEQYF. The DNA of the CDR3 is TGTGCCATCAGTATTGGACAGGGGGCTGGCGAGCAGTACTTC.

This rearrangement joins TRBV7-2 to TRBJ2-7; tentative D call: TRBD2 (6 bases). The CDR3 runs to 14 residues. Trimming took 5 bases from V and 0 from J, leaving 11 bases between them. CDR1 is SGHTA, CDR2 FQGNSA, per germline. The CDR3 loop reads CASSRDGSSYEQYF. The CDR3 coding sequence is TGTGCCAGCAGCCGGGACGGGAGCTCCTACGAGCAGTACTTC.

V and J are TRBV7-2 and TRBJ1-1; D is possibly TRBD1 (6 bases). Trimming shortened V by 5 bases and J by 2 bases, and 21 bases separated the two germline ends. The germline V gene encodes CDR1 SGHTA and CDR2 FQGNSA. The CDR3 loop spans 17 amino acids. CDR3 in DNA: TGTGCCAGCAGCCCGCTAGGGGGATCTACCCTAAACACTGAAGCTTTCTTT. Translation: CASSPLGGSTLNTEAFF.

The chain has TRBV10-3 and TRBJ2-3; TRBD2 matches at 11 bases. This CDR3 has 17 amino acids. CDR1 is ENHRY, CDR2 SYGVKD, per germline. The trim removed 8 bases at V and 0 bases at J, leaving 10 bases unmatched. This chain's CDR3 is CAIGKVAGGPSTDTQYF. CDR3 in DNA: TGTGCCATCGGGAAAGTAGCGGGGGGGCCCAGCACAGATACGCAGTATTTT.

The V and J genes are TRBV9 and TRBJ1-1; D is undetermined. V lost 3 bases, J lost 2 bases, and 8 bases lay in between. The CDR3 length is 13 residues. Germline lookup yields CDR1 SGDLS and CDR2 YYNGEE. The CDR3: CASSETKNTEAFF. Written as DNA, the CDR3 is TGTGCCAGCAGCGAGACAAAAAACACTGAAGCTTTCTTT. Variable domain in full (rest from reference TRBV9 and TRBJ1-1): DSGVTQTPKHLITATGQRVTLRCSPRSGDLSVYWYQQSLDQGLQFLIQYYNGEERAKGNILERFSAQQFPDLHSELNLSSLELGDSALYFCASSETKNTEAFFGQGTRLTVV.